These T cell receptor beta chains were read from a single sample in a study of cytomegalovirus exposure and HLA in healthy donors. Clones were read by immunoSEQ multiplex PCR, and TCRdb kept only the in-frame ones, dropping some. The table lists some 250,000 clones, roughly 88% of them singletons. Sequencing input: PBMCs. These receptors all stem from a woman in her 30s in good health and CMV-seronegative. The CDR3 runs from the conserved cysteine through the conserved F or W. Each record gives: V gene, clone size, D gene, J gene, CDR3 DNA, CDR3 protein. A D gene is named only where the DNA matches it firmly. Clone size is not always given. Where it is, it says once, few, many or a class for expanded clones.

V: TRBV11-2; size: .; D: .; J: TRBJ2-7; DNA: TGTGCCAGCAGCAGACGCAGGGACGAGCAGTACTTC; CDR3: CASSRRRDEQYF
V: TRBV5-6; size: .; D: .; J: TRBJ2-1; DNA: TGTGCCAGCACATCGGGAGCCCTCAATGAGCAGTTCTTC; CDR3: CASTSGALNEQFF
V: TRBV4-2; size: .; D: .; J: TRBJ1-5; DNA: TGTGCCAGCAGCCGGGGGAAATATCAGCCCCAGCATTTT; CDR3: CASSRGKYQPQHF
V: TRBV11-2; size: .; D: TRBD2; J: TRBJ2-1; DNA: TGTGCCAGCAGCAGGGTAGCGGGAGGGCCCAGCACCTACAATGAGCAGTTCTTC; CDR3: CASSRVAGGPSTYNEQFF
V: TRBV9; size: .; D: .; J: TRBJ1-5; DNA: TGTGCCAGCAGCGTAGGGGGGTCCCCAGTGGAGCCCCAGCATTTT; CDR3: CASSVGGSPVEPQHF
V: TRBV29-1; size: .; D: TRBD2; J: TRBJ2-1; DNA: TGCAGCGTTGAAGATCAAGGGACTAGCGGGAGGGTTCCAGGCAATGAGCAGTTCTTC; CDR3: CSVEDQGTSGRVPGNEQFF
V: TRBV5-1; size: .; D: TRBD1; J: TRBJ2-1; DNA: TGCGCCAGCAGCAATGGACAGGTTTGGCGGGAGCAGTTCTTC; CDR3: CASSNGQVWREQFF
V: TRBV27; size: .; D: TRBD2; J: TRBJ2-7; DNA: TGTGCCAGCAGTTGGACTAGCGGGTCCTACGAGCAGTACTTC; CDR3: CASSWTSGSYEQYF
V: TRBV2; size: .; D: .; J: TRBJ1-2; DNA: TGTGCCAGCAGTGAATCCAGGGCTCGCTATGGCTACACCTTC; CDR3: CASSESRARYGYTF
V: TRBV28; size: .; D: .; J: TRBJ2-3; DNA: TGTGCCAGCAGTATGCCGGGCTACGCCACAGATACGCAGTATTTT; CDR3: CASSMPGYATDTQYF
V: TRBV29-1; size: .; D: .; J: TRBJ2-7; DNA: TGCAGCGCCCGGGCAGGAAACTACGAGCAGTACTTC; CDR3: CSARAGNYEQYF
V: TRBV5-4; size: .; D: TRBD1; J: TRBJ2-2; DNA: TGTGCCAGCAGCTACGACAGGGACACCGGGGAGCTGTTTTTT; CDR3: CASSYDRDTGELFF
V: TRBV4-2; size: .; D: .; J: TRBJ1-3; DNA: TGTGCCAGCAGCCAAGATACGAGCTCTGGAAACACCATATATTTT; CDR3: CASSQDTSSGNTIYF
V: TRBV7-9; size: .; D: .; J: TRBJ1-5; DNA: TGTGCCAGCAGCCCCCAGGGGAGTAGCAATCAGCCCCAGCATTTT; CDR3: CASSPQGSSNQPQHF
V: TRBV28; size: .; D: .; J: TRBJ2-1; DNA: TGTGCCAGCAGTTTAAGACGGGGACGATATGAGCAGTTCTTC; CDR3: CASSLRRGRYEQFF
V: TRBV5-5; size: .; D: .; J: TRBJ2-7; DNA: TGTGCCAGCAGCCTGTTACACGAGCAGTACTTC; CDR3: CASSLLHEQYF
V: TRBV2; size: .; D: TRBD2; J: TRBJ2-7; DNA: TGTGCCAGCAGACCCACTAGCGGGAGTGGCTACGAGCAGTACTTC; CDR3: CASRPTSGSGYEQYF
V: TRBV28; size: .; D: .; J: TRBJ2-4; DNA: TGTGCCAGCAGTCCTAGGGGGGTGGACATTCAGTACTTC; CDR3: CASSPRGVDIQYF
V: TRBV27; size: .; D: .; J: TRBJ2-5; DNA: TGTGCCAGCAGTCCCGAGGGGCAAGGGGCCCAGTACTTC; CDR3: CASSPEGQGAQYF
V: TRBV28; size: .; D: .; J: TRBJ2-7; DNA: TGTGCCAGCAATAAGGACAGCCCTTACGAGCAGTACTTC; CDR3: CASNKDSPYEQYF
V: TRBV6-1; size: .; D: TRBD1; J: TRBJ2-7; DNA: TGTGCCAGCAGCAAGACAGGGGGTATGAACGAGCAGTACTTC; CDR3: CASSKTGGMNEQYF
V: TRBV6-1; size: .; D: .; J: TRBJ2-7; DNA: TGTGCCAGCAGTGACCAGGGCTACGAGCAGTACTTC; CDR3: CASSDQGYEQYF
V: TRBV27; size: .; D: TRBD1; J: TRBJ1-5; DNA: TGTGCCAGCAGTGTGGACAGGCATGAGCCCCAGCATTTT; CDR3: CASSVDRHEPQHF
V: TRBV13; size: .; D: .; J: TRBJ2-2; DNA: TGTGCCAGCAGCATAGAGGACACCGGGGAGCTGTTTTTT; CDR3: CASSIEDTGELFF
V: TRBV15; size: once; D: TRBD2; J: TRBJ2-5; DNA: TGTGCCACCGGCGGGGGATCGGAGACCCAGTACTTC; CDR3: CATGGGSETQYF
V: TRBV28; size: .; D: .; J: TRBJ1-1; DNA: TGTGCCACCTACAGTTGGAACACTGAAGCTTTCTTT; CDR3: CATYSWNTEAFF
V: TRBV27; size: once; D: TRBD1; J: TRBJ1-5; DNA: TGTGCCAGCAGTCCCTATGTTGACGGGACAGGTAATCAGCCCCAGCATTTT; CDR3: CASSPYVDGTGNQPQHF
V: TRBV7-8; size: .; D: .; J: TRBJ2-2; DNA: TGTGCCAGCAGCGCCCGTCGACAGAACACCGGGGAGCTGTTTTTT; CDR3: CASSARRQNTGELFF
V: TRBV4-3; size: .; D: .; J: TRBJ2-7; DNA: TGCGCCAGCAGCCAAGATCTTGCAGCAGGATTCTACGAGCAGTACTTC; CDR3: CASSQDLAAGFYEQYF
V: TRBV4-2; size: few; D: .; J: TRBJ2-7; DNA: TGTGCCAGCAGCCAAGATGGGGAAACCTACGAGCAGTACTTC; CDR3: CASSQDGETYEQYF
V: TRBV27; size: .; D: .; J: TRBJ2-7; DNA: TGTGCCAGCAGTTACCTAGACAGACCCTACGAGCAGTACTTC; CDR3: CASSYLDRPYEQYF
V: TRBV6-5; size: .; D: TRBD2; J: TRBJ2-3; DNA: TGTGCCAGCAGTTACTCAGGACTAGGAGGCGCAGATACGCAGTATTTT; CDR3: CASSYSGLGGADTQYF
V: TRBV15; size: .; D: .; J: TRBJ1-2; DNA: TGTGCCACCAGCAGAGATAATCGGGCCAACGATGGCTACACCTTC; CDR3: CATSRDNRANDGYTF
V: TRBV5-1; size: .; D: .; J: TRBJ1-3; DNA: TGCGCCAGCAGCACCCGGGGAGGGTTAGGAAACACCATATATTTT; CDR3: CASSTRGGLGNTIYF
V: TRBV4-3; size: .; D: TRBD2; J: TRBJ2-7; DNA: TGCGCCAGCAGCCAAGGATGGACTAGCGGGAGCTCCTACGAGCAGTACTTC; CDR3: CASSQGWTSGSSYEQYF
V: TRBV5-1; size: .; D: TRBD1; J: TRBJ1-1; DNA: TGCGCCAGCAGCGGACCGGGACAGGGCTTTATGAACACTGAAGCTTTCTTT; CDR3: CASSGPGQGFMNTEAFF
V: TRBV21-1; size: .; D: .; J: TRBJ2-3; DNA: TGTGCCAGCAGCGACCGCGATACGCAGTATTTT; CDR3: CASSDRDTQYF
V: TRBV13; size: .; D: TRBD2; J: TRBJ2-7; DNA: TGTGCCAGCAGCTTAGCGGGAGGGGGCTACGAGCAGTACTTC; CDR3: CASSLAGGGYEQYF
V: TRBV7-7; size: .; D: .; J: TRBJ2-5; DNA: TGTGCCAGCAGCTTATCCGGGTTGGGCGAGACCCAGTACTTC; CDR3: CASSLSGLGETQYF
V: TRBV19; size: .; D: TRBD1; J: TRBJ1-5; DNA: TGTGCCAGTAGTCTCTCACAGGGGGTTGTCATACAGCCCCAGCATTTT; CDR3: CASSLSQGVVIQPQHF
V: TRBV29-1; size: .; D: TRBD1; J: TRBJ1-2; DNA: TGCAGCGCCGACCAGGGGGCAGGCTATGGCTACACCTTC; CDR3: CSADQGAGYGYTF
V: TRBV7-3; size: .; D: .; J: TRBJ2-2; DNA: TGTGCCAGCAGTCGTCTTCCTGACACCGGGGAGCTGTTTTTT; CDR3: CASSRLPDTGELFF
V: TRBV7-9; size: .; D: .; J: TRBJ1-4; DNA: TGTGCCAGCAGCTTTTGGACGCGGATTGTGGGTGAAAAACTGTTTTTT; CDR3: CASSFWTRIVGEKLFF
V: TRBV28; size: .; D: TRBD2; J: TRBJ2-7; DNA: TGTGCCAGCACCTCTAGCGGAACCGAGCAGTACTTC; CDR3: CASTSSGTEQYF
V: TRBV25-1; size: .; D: .; J: TRBJ2-7; DNA: TGTGCCAGCAGTGACCGGTCCGACTACTACAGGCAGTACTTC; CDR3: CASSDRSDYYRQYF
V: TRBV9; size: .; D: TRBD1; J: TRBJ2-4; DNA: TGTGCCAGCAGCGCCGGGACAGGTTTTGCTAGAAACATTCAGTACTTC; CDR3: CASSAGTGFARNIQYF
V: TRBV4-1; size: .; D: .; J: TRBJ2-2; DNA: TGCGCCAGCAGCCAAGCCCCCGGCGGGCGCGGGGGGGAGCTGTTTTTT; CDR3: CASSQAPGGRGGELFF
V: TRBV11-2; size: .; D: .; J: TRBJ1-3; DNA: TGTGCCAATTCGGAGAGCTCTGGAAACACCATATATTTT; CDR3: CANSESSGNTIYF
V: TRBV11-2; size: .; D: TRBD2; J: TRBJ2-1; DNA: TGTGCCAGCAGCTTAAGGAGCGGGAGGGAAAGCTCCTACAATGAGCAGTTCTTC; CDR3: CASSLRSGRESSYNEQFF